This TCR beta chain was captured by sequencing in a study of blood T cell repertoires in COVID-19. Categorization into cohorts depended on clinical history that participants reported. The table came from immunoSEQ multiplex PCR; TCRdb's copy has only in-frame clones and leaves some out. The table lists fewer than 350,000 clones, 88% of them singletons. CDR1 and CDR2 from the germline V gene are MDHEN and SYDVKM. After removal of 1 base from V and 5 bases from J, the junction contained 4 bases not matched to a gene. The CDR3 has 15 amino acids. The TCR was taken from a woman under 40 who had recovered from COVID-19. V and J are TRBV28 and TRBJ2-4; 8 bases are a match to TRBD1. The sequencing input was PBMCs or T cells enriched from blood (not recorded which). CDR3 bases: TGTGCCAGCAGTTTATCGGACAGGGCCCAAAACATTCAGTACTTC. Translating it yields CASSLSDRAQNIQYF.